This entry describes one T cell receptor (beta chain). The antigen is unknown. The data are from a study of spatial heterogeneity in lung cancer. Study details: Each time, sequencing found more beta-chain sequences than alpha-chain sequences. Study-level points and caveats: Among blood samples, ubiquitous expanded tumor TCRs appeared more at resection than at follow-up.

V was shortened by 0 bases and J by 4 bases, with 14 bases between the two germline ends. Germline-derived CDR1 and CDR2 are SGHRS and YFSETQ. The CDR3 has 16 residues. MiXCR, run by TCRdb on the 5' RACE reads, gives a single entry per CDR3 protein. The table lists 40,000 to 45,000 distinct CDR3 sequences, approximately 7% of them singletons, with roughly two fifths in the top ten. Noted time point: sample taken at primary tumor resection. Extraction of whole RNA from tumor, nontumor lung or frozen PBMC preceded unsorted sequencing. The sequence was obtained from a female donor with early-stage non-small cell lung cancer. The sequenced sample was PBMCs, obtained at surgery. The rearrangement uses TRBV5-1 and TRBJ2-1; a weak D match, TRBD1 (5 bases). The DNA of the CDR3 is TGCGCCAGCAGCTTGGAGGCCAGGGTCGGATACAATGAGCAGTTCTTC. Encoded protein: CASSLEARVGYNEQFF.